What follows are 7 T cell receptor beta chains derived from one specimen sequenced in a study of cytomegalovirus exposure and HLA in healthy donors. Researchers ran the PCR with 60 Vbeta and 13 Jbeta primers. Generated by immunoSEQ multiplex PCR, the TCRdb table keeps only in-frame clones and is missing some. The table shows under 150,000 clones, with about 71% occurring only once. Sequencing was carried out using PBMCs. Receptors were obtained from a woman aged 60-75 years in good health and CMV-seropositive.

CDR3 sequence reads: CASSLRQSRDTQYF. CDR3 in DNA: TGTGCCAGCAGCCTGAGACAATCCCGGGATACGCAGTATTTT. This chain links TRBV5-4 with TRBJ2-3; D call uncertain. The CDR3 contains 14 residues. The germline CDR1 and CDR2 sequences are SGHNT and YYREEE (reference sequence). The germline V and J ends were trimmed by 4 bases and 6 bases, with 15 bases remaining between them.

The V gene is TRBV7-9, the J gene TRBJ1-2, with a tentative D call TRBD1 (5 bases). V lost 5 bases and J lost 6, with 16 bases in between. Germline lookup yields CDR1 SEHNR and CDR2 FQNEAQ (reference sequence). CDR3 length: 14 amino acids. As DNA, the CDR3 is TGTGCCAGCAGCGCCAAGCTGGGACTAAATGGCTACACCTTC. Translation gives CASSAKLGLNGYTF.

V is TRBV28 and J is TRBJ1-4, with a possible D match to TRBD1 (5 bases). V was clipped by 10 bases and J by 5 bases, with 17 bases between them. This CDR3 spans 14 amino acids. Germline lookup yields CDR1 MDHEN and CDR2 SYDVKM. CDR3 amino acids: CATSRGGRNEKLFF. The CDR3, as DNA: TGTGCCACCTCGAGGGGAGGGAGGAATGAAAAACTGTTTTTT. The full variable domain, completed using reference TRBV28 and TRBJ1-4, is DVKVTQSSRYLVKRTGEKVFLECVQDMDHENMFWYRQDPGLGLRLIYFSYDVKMKEKGDIPEGYSVSREKKERFSLILESASTNQTSMYLCATSRGGRNEKLFFGSGTQLSVL.

This clone was observed a single time. The V call is TRBV6-5, the J call TRBJ2-5; TRBD1 might be the D (6 bases). CDR1 and CDR2 from the germline V gene are MNHEY and SVGAGI. Trimming cost V 6 bases and J 4 bases, with 9 bases left between them. CDR3 length: 12 amino acids. The CDR3 nucleotides are TGTGCCAGCAGGGGGGCGGGAGAGACCCAGTACTTC. It encodes CASRGAGETQYF.

The chain is built from TRBV29-1 and TRBJ1-5; TRBD1 matches at 8 bases. CDR3 size: 15 residues. Germline V lookup: CDR1 SQVTM, CDR2 ANQGSEA. V lost 5 bases to trimming and J lost 2 bases; unmatched junction nucleotides: 8. Written as DNA, the CDR3 is TGCAGCGTTCAATGGGGGGGACAGGGCAATCAGCCCCAGCATTTT. Translation: CSVQWGGQGNQPQHF.

The chain links TRBV6-5 to TRBJ2-7; 12 bases align to TRBD1. The CDR3 is made up of 14 amino acids. V lost 6 bases and J lost 5; bases outside the gene matches: 5. In germline, CDR1 is MNHEY, CDR2 SVGAGI. The CDR3 sequence is CASRPGQGANEQYF. For the CDR3, the DNA is TGTGCCAGCAGGCCGGGACAGGGGGCTAACGAGCAGTACTTC.

This chain uses TRBV29-1 with TRBJ1-1, with D uncertain. V lost 5 bases, J lost 8 bases, and 12 bases lay in between. CDR3 length equals 11 residues. The germline V gene has CDR1 SQVTM and CDR2 ANQGSEA. Here the CDR3 DNA reads TGCAGCGTTTGGTCGAACATCGAAGCTTTCTTT. Encoded protein: CSVWSNIEAFF.